Each of the 20 T cell receptor beta chains below was sequenced from the same sample in a study of blood T cell repertoires in COVID-19. Libraries were prepared by immunoSEQ multiplex PCR; TCRdb keeps only in-frame clonotypes and omits some of them. Of approximately 58,000 clones listed, around 83% were seen once; the top ten hold about 6%. The sequenced material came from peripheral blood. The receptors here all came from a woman in her sixties with acute or convalescent COVID-19.

CDR3 in DNA: TGTGCCACCCAGGGAGGGGCAACTAATGAAAAACTGTTTTTT. Amino acids: CATQGGATNEKLFF. The rearrangement links TRBV3-1 (or the pseudogene TRBV3-2) to TRBJ1-4, with TRBD1 as a possible D gene (5 bases). The length of the CDR3 is 14 residues. Germline CDR1 LGHDT, CDR2 YNNKEL (reference sequence). V was shortened by 10 bases and J by 0 bases, with 12 bases between the two germline ends.

The chain couples TRBV19 to TRBJ2-1; 9 nucleotides agree with TRBD2. This CDR3 has 16 amino acids. CDR1 is LNHDA and CDR2 is SQIVND in the germline V gene (reference sequence). The V segment lost 3 bases and the J segment 4 bases; nucleotides outside the gene matches: 7. The chain's CDR3 is CASSMEGGGAYNEQFF. CDR3 nucleotide sequence: TGTGCCAGTAGTATGGAGGGCGGGGGGGCATACAATGAGCAGTTCTTC.

The chain has TRBV5-1 and TRBJ1-1, with unresolved D. This CDR3 contains 14 residues. CDR1 is SGHRS, CDR2 YFSETQ, per germline. V was clipped by 0 bases and J by 1 base, with 7 bases between them. CDR3 nucleotide sequence: TGCGCCAGCAGCTTGGAGGCAGGGAACACTGAAGCTTTCTTT. It encodes CASSLEAGNTEAFF.

The chain combines TRBV14 with TRBJ1-1; a possible D gene is TRBD1 (5 bases). Germline V gene sequence: CDR1 SGHDN, CDR2 FVKESK. V was clipped by 1 base and J by 1 base, with 16 bases between them. There are 17 residues in the CDR3. This CDR3 is CASSQAGRALGNTEAFF. The CDR3, as DNA: TGTGCCAGCAGCCAAGCTGGCAGGGCTTTAGGGAACACTGAAGCTTTCTTT. The full variable domain, in which reference TRBV14 and TRBJ1-1 provide the parts outside the CDR3, is EAGVTQFPSHSVIEKGQTVTLRCDPISGHDNLYWYRRVMGKEIKFLLHFVKESKQDESGMPNNRFLAERTGGTYSTLKVQPAELEDSGVYFCASSQAGRALGNTEAFFGQGTRLTVV.

The V call is TRBV19, the J call TRBJ1-3, with TRBD1 identical over 10 bases. This CDR3 spans 15 amino acids. Germline CDR1 LNHDA, CDR2 SQIVND (reference sequence). The ends lost 5 bases at V and 2 bases at J; junction bases unmatched: 3. CDR3 region: CASSLGTGAGNTIYF. CDR3 in DNA: TGTGCCAGTAGTCTGGGGACAGGGGCTGGAAACACCATATATTTT.

The chain joins TRBV5-5 to TRBJ1-5; maybe TRBD1 (6 bases). The ends were cut back, 0 bases at V and 0 bases at J, with 10 bases in the middle. Germline-derived CDR1 and CDR2 are SGHKS and YYEKEE (reference sequence). The CDR3 loop spans 16 amino acids. The CDR3 DNA reads as TGTGCCAGCAGCTTGGCCGGCAGGGGTAGCAATCAGCCCCAGCATTTT. It is translated as CASSLAGRGSNQPQHF.

The chain has TRBV18 and TRBJ1-3; D perhaps matches TRBD1 (6 bases). The V end lost 3 bases, the J end lost 1 base, and 10 bases lay between the germline ends. This CDR3 is built from 15 residues. Germline V lookup: CDR1 KGHSH, CDR2 LQKENI. Written as DNA, the CDR3 is TGTGCCAGCTCACCGAGCAGGGGTTCTGGAAACACCATATATTTT. Translation: CASSPSRGSGNTIYF. Full variable domain (remainder filled in from reference TRBV18 and TRBJ1-3): NAGVMQNPRHLVRRRGQEARLRCSPMKGHSHVYWYRQLPEEGLKFMVYLQKENIIDESGMPKERFSAEFPKEGPSILRIQQVVRGDSAAYFCASSPSRGSGNTIYFGEGSWLTVV.

The V call is TRBV19, the J call TRBJ2-2; D is perhaps TRBD1 (6 bases). The ends were cut back, 6 bases at V and 4 bases at J, with 21 bases in the middle. The germline V gene has CDR1 LNHDA and CDR2 SQIVND (reference sequence). The CDR3 is 17 residues long. In nucleotides, the CDR3 is TGTGCCAGTAGCCCTCCCAGGGGTGGGAGTCTCACCGGGGAGCTGTTTTTT. Protein product: CASSPPRGGSLTGELFF.

The chain is built from TRBV9 and TRBJ1-2, with a tentative D call TRBD1 (6 bases). Germline loops: CDR1 SGDLS, CDR2 YYNGEE. Deletions cut 0 bases from V and 5 bases from J, with 17 bases between. The CDR3 totals 16 residues. The DNA for the CDR3 is TGTGCCAGCAGCGTAGGATTGACGGGGGGCGCGTATGGCTACACCTTC. This codes for CASSVGLTGGAYGYTF.

The V gene is TRBV18, the J gene TRBJ1-3, with 8 bases aligning to TRBD1. CDR1 is KGHSH and CDR2 is LQKENI in the germline V gene. V was pared by 3 bases and J by 0 bases, with 7 bases of the junction left unmatched. This CDR3 has 17 amino acids. CDR3 protein: CASSPYRQGPSGNTIYF. CDR3 nucleotide sequence: TGTGCCAGCTCACCCTACCGACAGGGGCCCTCTGGAAACACCATATATTTT.

This rearrangement joins TRBV2 to TRBJ2-3, with D possibly matching TRBD1 (5 bases). The CDR3 totals 12 residues. V shed 6 bases and J shed 5 bases, with 9 bases lying between them. Germline assignment: CDR1 SNHLY and CDR2 FYNNEI. CDR3 nucleotide sequence: TGTGCCAGCAGACCAGGGTTAGATACGCAGTATTTT. Protein product: CASRPGLDTQYF.

The J gene is TRBJ2-2, the V gene TRBV24-1, with D tentatively TRBD1 (5 bases). This CDR3 is 14 amino acids long. CDR1 and CDR2 (germline): KGHDR, SFDVKD. The V gene lost 8 bases and the J gene lost 3 bases, with 12 bases spanning the gap. The CDR3 loop reads CATKGSMDTGELFF. CDR3 bases: TGTGCCACCAAGGGGTCGATGGACACCGGGGAGCTGTTTTTT.

This clone was found once. V gene TRBV21-1 combines with J gene TRBJ1-1; TRBD1 is the table's D call and was not checked against the DNA. TRBV21-1 is annotated as a pseudogene. The CDR3 runs to 15 residues. CDR3 DNA sequence: TGTGCCAGCAGCCACCTGATAAGGGGATGGACTGAAGCTTTCTTT. Its translation: CASSHLIRGWTEAFF.

The chain employs TRBV3-1 (or the pseudogene TRBV3-2) and TRBJ2-1, with D perhaps matching TRBD2 (6 bases). This CDR3 has 14 amino acids. Germline CDR1 is LGHDT and CDR2 is YNNKEL (reference sequence). Trimming took 2 bases from V and 10 from J, leaving 15 bases between them. CDR3 sequence reads: CASSQYTSLREQFF. The CDR3 bases are TGTGCCAGCAGCCAATATACTAGCCTCAGGGAGCAGTTCTTC.

CDR3 in DNA: TGTGCCAGCTCACCACTGGGCGGGGGGGCCTACAATGAGCAGTTCTTC. Translation: CASSPLGGGAYNEQFF. This chain uses TRBV18 with TRBJ2-1, with 9 nucleotides matching TRBD2. V was clipped by 1 base and J by 2 bases; unmatched bases: 3. CDR1 and CDR2 (germline): KGHSH, LQKENI. CDR3 length: 16 amino acids.

The gene calls are TRBV27 and TRBJ2-3; TRBD1 aligns across 7 bases. The V and J ends lost 5 bases and 2 bases, in that order; junction bases with no gene match: 10. Per the germline V gene, CDR1 is MNHEY and CDR2 is SMNVEV (reference sequence). The CDR3 totals 16 residues. CDR3 in amino acids: CASSALGQILTDTQYF. CDR3 in DNA: TGTGCCAGCAGTGCCTTGGGACAGATTCTCACAGATACGCAGTATTTT.

The V call is TRBV19, the J call TRBJ2-7; D perhaps matches TRBD1 (5 bases). The V end was cut by 5 bases, the J end by 2 bases, with 13 bases between. The CDR3 is made up of 14 amino acids. CDR1 LNHDA and CDR2 SQIVND come from the germline V gene (reference sequence). The CDR3 coding sequence is TGTGCCAGTAGTGCCGACAGTAAACCCTACGAGCAGTACTTC. It is translated as CASSADSKPYEQYF.

The chain recombines TRBV18 with TRBJ1-2; TRBD1 matches 9 bases. The CDR3 has 15 residues. Germline V CDR1 and CDR2: KGHSH, LQKENI. Losses at the gene ends were 4 bases for V and 8 bases for J; bases not matched to a gene: 11. CDR3 DNA sequence: TGTGCCAGCTCACGTTCTCGGGACAGGGAAATCGGCTACACCTTC. This encodes CASSRSRDREIGYTF.

This clone turned up a few times. The CDR3, as DNA: TGTGCCAGCAGAATCGGAAGGGGTAATGAAAAACTGTTTTTT. This gives the protein CASRIGRGNEKLFF. The gene calls are TRBV6-5 and TRBJ1-4; weak D call: TRBD1 (5 bases). The germline V gene has CDR1 MNHEY and CDR2 SVGAGI. Trimming removed 6 bases at V and 4 bases at J, with 12 bases between. This CDR3 is 14 amino acids long.

V is TRBV5-6 and J is TRBJ2-5; possibly TRBD2 for D (5 bases). Germline V gene data show CDR1 as SGHDT and CDR2 as YYEEEE. There are 13 residues in the CDR3. The V end was cut by 0 bases, the J end by 7 bases, with 10 bases between. CDR3 nucleotide sequence: TGTGCCAGCAGCTTGGGGAGGCCAGGGACCCAGTACTTC. It specifies CASSLGRPGTQYF.